Listed below are T cell receptor beta chains from one sample, sequenced in a study of vaccination and CD4 T cells after COVID-19. Their antigen targets remain unknown. One entry per CDR3 protein, called by TCRdb with MiXCR from the PCR reads. This table has around 14,000 distinct CDR3 sequences, roughly four fifths appearing once. Sequencing was performed on CD4+ T cells from blood, cultured in vitro. These receptors originate from a human donor who had recovered from COVID-19. CDR3s include the opening cysteine and the closing phenylalanine or tryptophan. D genes are given only for firm matches. The listing skips clone size in some rows; elsewhere it reads once, few, many or a size class.

TRBV30	.	TRBJ1-2	.	CAWSVGGTRSYGYTF	TGTGCCTGGAGTGTAGGGGGGACTCGTAGCTATGGCTACACCTTC
TRBV7-2	.	TRBJ1-2	once	CASSFTGNYGYTF	TGTGCCAGCAGCTTTACCGGGAACTATGGCTACACCTTC
TRBV28	.	TRBJ1-2	.	CASTDSLYGYTF	TGTGCCAGTACCGACAGCCTCTATGGCTACACCTTC
TRBV7-2	.	TRBJ1-5	few	CASSRGGGNQPQHF	TGTGCCAGCAGCCGGGGCGGGGGGAATCAGCCCCAGCATTTT
TRBV20-1	TRBD1	TRBJ2-5	.	CSASSRGTAQETQYF	TGCAGTGCCTCCTCAAGGGGGACAGCCCAAGAGACCCAGTACTTC
TRBV5-6	TRBD1	TRBJ2-6	.	CASREYWDRGAGANVLTF	TGTGCCAGCAGAGAATATTGGGACAGGGGGGCTGGGGCCAACGTCCTGACTTTC
TRBV6-1	.	TRBJ2-1	.	CASEDPPGEQFF	TGTGCCAGCGAAGACCCGCCGGGTGAGCAGTTCTTC
TRBV7-9	.	TRBJ1-6	.	CASSFVQGHSPLHF	TGTGCCAGCAGCTTTGTCCAGGGGCATTCACCCCTCCACTTT
TRBV7-2	TRBD1	TRBJ2-1	.	CASSQRTGFSYNEQFF	TGTGCCAGCAGCCAACGGACAGGGTTCTCCTACAATGAGCAGTTCTTC
TRBV28	.	TRBJ2-7	.	CASTSLSVTGQGGWDEQYF	TGTGCCAGCACCTCGCTTTCGGTGACAGGGCAGGGAGGTTGGGACGAGCAGTACTTC
TRBV19	.	TRBJ1-1	.	CASSMDGRKNTEAFF	TGTGCCAGTAGTATGGATGGCAGGAAGAACACTGAAGCTTTCTTT
TRBV6-1	.	TRBJ1-5	few	CASSLTGNQPQHF	TGTGCCAGCAGCCTTACAGGGAATCAGCCCCAGCATTTT
TRBV11-2	.	TRBJ1-1	.	CAAGVGRREEAFF	TGTGCCGCCGGAGTGGGGAGACGGGAGGAAGCTTTCTTT
TRBV19	.	TRBJ1-1	.	CASKVGRGWSTEAFF	TGTGCCAGTAAGGTGGGGCGAGGTTGGAGCACTGAAGCTTTCTTT
TRBV25-1	TRBD2	TRBJ2-7	.	CASRPGLAAYEQYF	TGTGCCAGCAGGCCGGGACTAGCGGCCTACGAGCAGTACTTC
TRBV9	TRBD2	TRBJ2-7	.	CASSPSGTMSSYEQYF	TGTGCCAGCAGCCCCTCGGGGACTATGAGCTCCTACGAGCAGTACTTC
TRBV7-9	.	TRBJ1-1	.	CASHRYGNTEAFF	TGTGCCAGCCACCGTTATGGGAACACTGAAGCTTTCTTT
TRBV7-9	.	TRBJ1-5	once	CASSLGDLSNQPQHF	TGTGCCAGCAGCTTAGGGGACCTTAGCAATCAGCCCCAGCATTTT
TRBV27	.	TRBJ1-5	once	CASSLRGGATLTGSNQPQHF	TGTGCCAGCAGTCTTCGAGGGGGGGCAACCCTAACTGGGAGCAATCAGCCCCAGCATTTT
TRBV15	.	TRBJ1-3	.	CATSRDYDRRGRNTIYF	TGTGCCACCAGCAGAGATTACGATCGTCGGGGCAGAAACACCATATATTTT
TRBV7-9	.	TRBJ1-6	.	CAGSEQGRKVNSPLHF	TGTGCCGGCAGCGAACAGGGACGGAAGGTTAATTCACCCCTCCACTTT
TRBV6-1	TRBD1	TRBJ1-5	.	CASSRGQLDSNQPQHF	TGTGCCAGCAGCCGGGGACAGCTTGATAGCAATCAGCCCCAGCATTTT